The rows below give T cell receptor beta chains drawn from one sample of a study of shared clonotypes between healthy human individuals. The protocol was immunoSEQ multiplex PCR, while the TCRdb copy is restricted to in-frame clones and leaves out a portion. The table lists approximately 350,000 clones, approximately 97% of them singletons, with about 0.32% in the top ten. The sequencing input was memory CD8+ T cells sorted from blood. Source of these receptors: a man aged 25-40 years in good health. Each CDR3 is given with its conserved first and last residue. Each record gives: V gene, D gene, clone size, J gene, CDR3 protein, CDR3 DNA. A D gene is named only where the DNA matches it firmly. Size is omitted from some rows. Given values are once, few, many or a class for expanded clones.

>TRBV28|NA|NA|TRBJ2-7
CASSSNSWVTLGQYLYEQYF
TGTGCCAGCAGTTCCAATTCATGGGTTACCCTGGGTCAATACTTATACGAGCAGTACTTC
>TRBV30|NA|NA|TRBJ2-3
CAWRVPASTDTQYF
TGTGCCTGGCGGGTCCCTGCTAGCACAGATACGCAGTATTTT
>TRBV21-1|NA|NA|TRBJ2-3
CASSTYGGLARLTDTQYF
TGTGCCAGCAGCACCTACGGTGGACTAGCGAGACTCACAGATACGCAGTATTTT
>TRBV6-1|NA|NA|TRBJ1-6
CASRRQGNSPLHF
TGTGCCAGCAGGAGGCAGGGCAATTCACCCCTCCACTTT
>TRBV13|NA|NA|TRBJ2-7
CASSLVSYGPSYEQYF
TGTGCCAGCAGCTTAGTAAGCTACGGGCCCTCCTACGAGCAGTACTTC
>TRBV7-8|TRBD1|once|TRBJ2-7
CASSPDRGKYEQYF
TGTGCCAGCAGTCCCGACAGGGGGAAATACGAGCAGTACTTC
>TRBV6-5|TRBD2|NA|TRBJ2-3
CASSYLAGVIDTQYF
TGTGCCAGCAGTTACCTAGCGGGAGTAATAGATACGCAGTATTTT
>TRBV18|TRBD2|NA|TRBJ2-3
CASSTKLGLGSADTQYF
TGTGCCAGCTCAACGAAGTTGGGACTAGGGTCCGCAGATACGCAGTATTTT
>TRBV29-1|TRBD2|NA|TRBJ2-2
CSVRLSGRNTGELFF
TGCAGCGTTAGGTTAAGCGGGAGGAACACCGGGGAGCTGTTTTTT
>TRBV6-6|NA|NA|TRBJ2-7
CASSYALSGGGYEQYF
TGTGCCAGCAGTTACGCGTTGTCGGGGGGCGGGTACGAGCAGTACTTC
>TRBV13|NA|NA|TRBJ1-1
CASSLIKGHGSTEAFF
TGTGCCAGCAGCTTAATAAAGGGGCACGGGTCCACTGAAGCTTTCTTT
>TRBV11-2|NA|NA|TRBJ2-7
CASSRLESYEQYF
TGTGCCAGCAGCAGACTAGAATCCTACGAGCAGTACTTC
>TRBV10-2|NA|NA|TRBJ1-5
CASRGTKNQPQHF
TGCGCCAGCAGGGGGACAAAAAATCAGCCCCAGCATTTT
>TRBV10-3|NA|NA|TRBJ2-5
CAISVGGNQETQYF
TGTGCCATCAGTGTCGGCGGGAACCAAGAGACCCAGTACTTC